These 32 T cell receptor beta chains were sequenced from one sample in a study of cytomegalovirus exposure and HLA in healthy donors (dated by TCRdb to about 2017). Library creation used the immunoSEQ multiplex PCR assay. For the multiplex PCR, a mixture combining 60 forward primers for TCR Vbeta segments and 13 reverse primers for TCR Jbeta segments was used. Imported from immuneACCESS, the table was reduced by TCRdb to in-frame sequences with V and J called. These copies leave out some clones; in studies compared against another copy, an unresolved V gene accounts for under half, and the cause of the remainder is not known. Across this sample there are 200,000 to 300,000 clones, with more than 70% seen only once. The top ten clones comprise 0.4% to 0.6% of the sample. Sequenced: PBMCs. The source is a boy between 10 and 17 years old in good health and CMV-seronegative.

The CDR3 coding sequence is TGTGCCAGCAGCCGACAGGGGAGTGCTGAAGCTTTCTTT. This translates into CASSRQGSAEAFF. The gene calls are TRBV7-9 and TRBJ1-1, with 8 bases matching TRBD1. The germline V gene has CDR1 SEHNR and CDR2 FQNEAQ (reference sequence). V was pared by 5 bases and J by 6 bases, with 5 bases of the junction left unmatched. The CDR3 totals 13 residues.

This clone was picked up a small number of times. One junction end disagrees with the germline gene, perhaps due to a read error. The V and J genes are TRBV2 and TRBJ2-7, with unresolved D. The length of the CDR3 is 11 residues. The germline CDR1 and CDR2 sequences are SNHLY and FYNNEI. This CDR3 reads CASSEASFPDF. Here the CDR3 DNA reads TGTGCCAGCAGTGAAGCGAGCTTCCCGGACTTC. Using reference TRBV2 and TRBJ2-7 for the parts outside the CDR3, the full variable domain is EPEVTQTPSHQVTQMGQEVILRCVPISNHLYFYWYRQILGQKVEFLVSFYNNEISEKSEIFDDQFSVERPDGSNFTLKIRSTKLEDSAMYFCASSEASFPDFGPGTRLTVT.

This clone was recorded a few times. The genes are TRBV19 and TRBJ1-1, with a tentative D call TRBD1 (5 bases). The CDR3 contains 12 residues. The germline V and J ends were trimmed by 3 bases and 6 bases, with 8 bases remaining between them. Germline assignment: CDR1 LNHDA and CDR2 SQIVND (reference sequence). In nucleotides, the CDR3 is TGTGCCAGTAGTATCGGGGGTCCTGAAGCTTTCTTT. It encodes CASSIGGPEAFF.

The chain carries TRBV11-3 and TRBJ1-1, with D uncertain. Germline V gene sequence: CDR1 SGHNT, CDR2 YENEEA. V lost 5 bases and J 1 base, leaving 8 bases between the germline ends. This CDR3 spans 13 amino acids. The CDR3 DNA reads TGTGCCAGCAGCCGGTCTCAGAACACTGAAGCTTTCTTT. This gives the protein CASSRSQNTEAFF. The whole variable domain, filled in from reference TRBV11-3 and TRBJ1-1, reads EAGVVQSPRYKIIEKKQPVAFWCNPISGHNTLYWYLQNLGQGPELLIRYENEEAVDDSQLPKDRFSAERLKGVDSTLKIQPAELGDSAVYLCASSRSQNTEAFFGQGTRLTVV.

This clone has only a few counts. V gene TRBV2 combines with J gene TRBJ1-4; D is ambiguous. This CDR3 region has 12 residues. Germline V gene data show CDR1 as SNHLY and CDR2 as FYNNEI. Trimming left V 2 bases short and J 7 bases short, with 5 bases between. This CDR3 is CASSESREKLFF. CDR3 bases: TGTGCCAGCAGTGAATCGCGTGAAAAACTGTTTTTT.

The V and J genes are TRBV29-1 and TRBJ2-3, with D possibly TRBD1 on 5 matching bases. Germline V lookup: CDR1 SQVTM, CDR2 ANQGSEA. This CDR3 is 12 amino acids long. The germline V and J ends were trimmed by 4 bases and 6 bases, with 11 bases remaining between them. CDR3 DNA: TGCAGCGTTGGTCAGGGTGAGGATACGCAGTATTTT. Protein sequence: CSVGQGEDTQYF.

This rearrangement joins TRBV7-8 to TRBJ2-5; 7 nucleotides line up with TRBD1. This CDR3 has 14 residues. V lost 4 bases to trimming and J lost 1 base; unmatched junction nucleotides: 3. Germline lookup yields CDR1 SGHVS and CDR2 FQNEAQ. CDR3 residues: CASSSGTAQETQYF. CDR3 nucleotide sequence: TGTGCCAGCAGCTCCGGGACAGCCCAAGAGACCCAGTACTTC. Based on the CDR3 plus reference TRBV7-8 and TRBJ2-5, the full variable domain is GAGVSQSPRYKVAKRGQDVALRCDPISGHVSLFWYQQALGQGPEFLTYFQNEAQLDKSGLPSDRFFAERPEGSVSTLKIQRTQQEDSAVYLCASSSGTAQETQYFGPGTRLLVL.

V usage is TRBV30 and J usage is TRBJ1-2; tentatively, D is TRBD1 (6 bases). Trimming cost V 4 bases and J 4 bases, with 19 bases left between them. This CDR3 contains 15 residues. Germline values: CDR1 GTSNPN, CDR2 SVGIG (reference sequence). CDR3 sequence: CAWTPGATVSYGYTF. The CDR3 region has the DNA TGTGCCTGGACTCCAGGGGCGACAGTGTCCTATGGCTACACCTTC.

The chain links TRBV2 to TRBJ1-2; D may be TRBD1 (5 bases). The V and J ends lost 4 bases and 4 bases respectively, with 16 bases between them. The germline V gene encodes CDR1 SNHLY and CDR2 FYNNEI. There are 15 residues in the CDR3. CDR3 DNA sequence: TGTGCCAGCAGTGTTCGGGGGAGGTCAGGCTATGGCTACACCTTC. It is translated as CASSVRGRSGYGYTF.

This clone was counted between two and nine times. This sequence joins TRBV6-6 and TRBJ2-6, with TRBD1 as a possible D gene (6 bases). Trimming took off 7 bases at V and 2 bases at J, with 15 bases between the two ends. Per germline, CDR1 MNHNY and CDR2 SVGAGI (reference sequence). The CDR3 is 16 amino acids. In DNA form, the CDR3 reads TGTGCCAGCAAGCTAAGAAACAGGGCTGGGGCCAACGTCCTGACTTTC. Its protein product is CASKLRNRAGANVLTF.

This chain links TRBV7-2 with TRBJ1-2; 9 bases are a match to TRBD1. Germline V gene sequence: CDR1 SGHTA, CDR2 FQGNSA. Unmatched junction bases numbered 3, after V lost 4 bases and J lost 3 bases. The CDR3 sequence is 14 residues long. CDR3 DNA: TGTGCCAGCAGCTGGGGGACAGGGTACTATGGCTACACCTTC. Translation gives CASSWGTGYYGYTF.

The chain recombines TRBV7-9 with TRBJ1-4; D possibly corresponds to TRBD1 (6 bases). From germline, CDR1 is SEHNR and CDR2 FQNEAQ (reference sequence). Trimming shortened V by 5 bases and J by 6 bases, and 10 bases separated the two germline ends. CDR3 length equals 13 residues. The CDR3 nucleotides read TGTGCCAGCAGCGCAGGGGTAGATGAAAAACTGTTTTTT. It yields the protein CASSAGVDEKLFF.

This clone was seen just once. The chain is built from TRBV30 and TRBJ1-1; 7 bases align to TRBD1. The CDR3 is made up of 13 amino acids. CDR1 and CDR2 (germline): GTSNPN, SVGIG (reference sequence). J lost 3 bases, V lost 3 bases, and 4 bases had no gene match. The CDR3, as DNA: TGTGCCTGGAGCAGGGGGGACTACACTGAAGCTTTCTTT. Its translation is CAWSRGDYTEAFF.

To note about this clone: One junction end does not reproduce the germline sequence, and a read error may be involved. The chain links TRBV11-3 to TRBJ1-2; 11 bases map to TRBD1. Per germline, CDR1 SGHNT and CDR2 YENEEA. This CDR3 has 15 amino acids. For the CDR3, the DNA is TGTGCCAGCAGCCCAATTATAAAACCGGGACAGGGGGTGCACTTC. Translated, it gives CASSPIIKPGQGVHF. Combining the CDR3 with reference TRBV11-3 and TRBJ1-2 gives the whole variable domain EAGVVQSPRYKIIEKKQPVAFWCNPISGHNTLYWYLQNLGQGPELLIRYENEEAVDDSQLPKDRFSAERLKGVDSTLKIQPAELGDSAVYLCASSPIIKPGQGVHFGSGTRLTVV.

This clone was picked up one time. The chain recombines TRBV5-1 with TRBJ2-1, with 10 bases that match TRBD2. There are 15 residues in the CDR3. Germline V gene data show CDR1 as SGHRS and CDR2 as YFSETQ. V lost 5 bases, J lost 4 bases, and 6 bases stayed unmatched. The CDR3 nucleotides are TGCGCCAGCAGTTTAGCGGGAGGCACGTACAATGAGCAGTTCTTC. Translated: CASSLAGGTYNEQFF.

The rearrangement joins TRBV5-1 to TRBJ1-1, with D tentatively TRBD1 (6 bases). Trimming left V 5 bases short and J 2 bases short, with 22 bases between. CDR1 is SGHRS and CDR2 is YFSETQ in the germline V gene. The CDR3 has 17 amino acids. This CDR3 is CASSSPGEEQGNTEAFF. The DNA of the CDR3 is TGCGCCAGCAGTTCCCCCGGTGAAGAACAGGGCAACACTGAAGCTTTCTTT.

V gene TRBV25-1 combines with J gene TRBJ1-6, with 10 bases fitting TRBD1. Germline V gene data show CDR1 as MGHDK and CDR2 as SYGVNS. The CDR3 contains 17 residues. V gave up 4 bases and J gave up 10 bases; unmatched junction bases: 13. CDR3 DNA sequence: TGTGCCAGCAGTGGATATTCAGGAGGGGACAGGGGATCACCCCTCCACTTT. It translates to CASSGYSGGDRGSPLHF.

This chain joins TRBV6-5 and TRBJ2-3, with D perhaps TRBD2 (6 bases). This CDR3 is built from 15 residues. V dropped 6 bases and J dropped 2 bases, with 15 bases sitting between them. Looked up from germline, CDR1 is MNHEY and CDR2 is SVGAGI. In DNA form, the CDR3 reads TGTGCCAGCAGCCCGGGGTGGGGGGACACAGATACGCAGTATTTT. This codes for CASSPGWGDTDTQYF.

V is TRBV19 and J is TRBJ2-2, with D perhaps matching TRBD2 (5 bases). The CDR3 runs 14 residues. With 1 base removed from V and 3 bases from J, the gap between germline ends came to 6 bases. Germline V gene sequence: CDR1 LNHDA, CDR2 SQIVND (reference sequence). The CDR3 sequence: CASSIAGDTGELFF. Written as DNA, the CDR3 is TGTGCCAGTAGTATAGCCGGGGACACCGGGGAGCTGTTTTTT.

The genes are TRBV9 and TRBJ1-2; possible D gene TRBD1, 6 bases. The germline V gene encodes CDR1 SGDLS and CDR2 YYNGEE. Trimming took off 0 bases at V and 4 bases at J, with 13 bases between the two ends. The CDR3 consists of 15 residues. The CDR3 sequence is CASSVAWQGTYGYTF. CDR3 nucleotide sequence: TGTGCCAGCAGCGTAGCTTGGCAGGGGACCTATGGCTACACCTTC.

The gene calls are TRBV19 and TRBJ1-2; 10 bases line up with TRBD1. Looked up from germline, CDR1 is LNHDA and CDR2 is SQIVND (reference sequence). The CDR3 consists of 22 residues. The trim removed 4 bases at V and 5 bases at J, leaving 28 bases unmatched. CDR3 in amino acids: CASSTQSRDRGRGSDYWYGYTF. The CDR3 DNA sequence: TGTGCCAGTAGTACACAGTCCCGGGACAGGGGCCGCGGCTCAGACTACTGGTATGGCTACACCTTC.

A single count supports this clone. The gene calls are TRBV28 and TRBJ2-7; D unresolved. Trimming cost V 5 bases and J 2 bases, with 16 bases left between them. The germline V gene has CDR1 MDHEN and CDR2 SYDVKM. The CDR3 covers 15 residues. DNA for the CDR3: TGTGCCAGCAGTCCTCACATGAGACTTCCCTACGAGCAGTACTTC. Residues: CASSPHMRLPYEQYF.

This rearrangement joins TRBV6-1 to TRBJ1-1; D unclear. The CDR3 spans 16 residues. CDR1 is MNHNS and CDR2 is SASEGT in the germline V gene. The V gene lost 7 bases and the J gene lost 0 bases, with 18 bases spanning the gap. DNA of the CDR3: TGTGCCAGCAATGAGAACGAACAACACATGAACACTGAAGCTTTCTTT. Translation: CASNENEQHMNTEAFF.

This clone was detected once. CDR3 sequence: CASSPRDLRGGEQYF. CDR3 nucleotide sequence: TGTGCCAGCAGCCCCCGGGACTTACGGGGGGGCGAGCAGTACTTC. The chain carries TRBV5-4 and TRBJ2-7, with 8 bases fitting TRBD2. Germline-derived CDR1 and CDR2 are SGHNT and YYREEE (reference sequence). J was trimmed by 6 bases and V by 4 bases; bases with no gene match: 12. The CDR3 loop spans 15 amino acids.

The sample holds a few counts of this clone. This chain links TRBV9 with TRBJ2-5; TRBD1 matches at 7 bases. V shed 2 bases and J 4 bases; nucleotides not matched to a gene: 11. This CDR3 is 16 amino acids long. Germline CDR1 and CDR2: SGDLS and YYNGEE. The CDR3 sequence: CASSVSGTPGGETQYF. The CDR3 region has the DNA TGTGCCAGCAGCGTCTCTGGGACCCCAGGGGGAGAGACCCAGTACTTC.

The rearrangement uses TRBV6-4 and TRBJ1-1, with D uncertain. The CDR3 contains 16 residues. Germline assignment: CDR1 MRHNA and CDR2 SNTAGT. V lost 2 bases, J lost 0 bases, and 13 bases lay in between. The CDR3 is CASSDPRGGMNTEAFF. For the CDR3, the DNA is TGTGCCAGCAGTGACCCCCGCGGCGGAATGAACACTGAAGCTTTCTTT.

J is TRBJ1-6 and V is TRBV5-6; TRBD1 matches at 7 bases. Germline-derived CDR1 and CDR2 are SGHDT and YYEEEE. This CDR3 has 17 amino acids. With V trimmed by 4 bases and J by 4 bases, 11 bases remained unmatched. DNA of the CDR3: TGTGCCAGCAGCGCCGGACAGGCTGGGAAATATAATTCACCCCTCCACTTT. Amino acids: CASSAGQAGKYNSPLHF.

The rearrangement uses TRBV19 and TRBJ2-1; TRBD2 is a possible D gene (7 bases). The CDR3 is 16 residues long. V was pared by 8 bases and J by 4 bases, with 21 bases between. From germline, CDR1 is LNHDA and CDR2 SQIVND (reference sequence). Written as DNA, the CDR3 is TGTGCCAGTTCCCCAGTCGGCGGGGGCCCTTACAATGAGCAGTTCTTC. Its protein product is CASSPVGGGPYNEQFF.

This clone was recorded only once. The chain carries TRBV29-1 and TRBJ1-2, with D perhaps TRBD1 (6 bases). This CDR3 region has 10 residues. V lost 3 bases to trimming and J lost 8 bases, with 7 bases between them. CDR1 SQVTM and CDR2 ANQGSEA come from the germline V gene. DNA of the CDR3: TGCAGCGTTGATACAGGGGGCTACACCTTC. As protein: CSVDTGGYTF.

This clone was seen once. This chain uses TRBV7-9 with TRBJ2-3; 9 bases are a match to TRBD2. V lost 5 bases and J lost 3; bases outside the gene matches: 9. Germline CDR1 is SEHNR and CDR2 is FQNEAQ (reference sequence). The CDR3 consists of 16 residues. The CDR3 loop reads CASSPLAGGLTDTQYF. The CDR3 DNA follows: TGTGCCAGCAGCCCTCTCGCGGGGGGGCTAACAGATACGCAGTATTTT. Filled out from reference TRBV7-9 and TRBJ2-3, the complete variable domain reads DTGVSQNPRHKITKRGQNVTFRCDPISEHNRLYWYRQTLGQGPEFLTYFQNEAQLEKSRLLSDRFSAERPKGSFSTLEIQRTEQGDSAMYLCASSPLAGGLTDTQYFGPGTRLTVL.

V and J are TRBV29-1 and TRBJ1-4; no definite D call. V was trimmed by 0 bases and J by 8 bases, leaving 7 bases between them. The CDR3 length is 12 residues. Germline V gene lookup returns CDR1 SQVTM and CDR2 ANQGSEA. The CDR3 bases are TGCAGCGTTGAAGATCAGAACGAAAAACTGTTTTTT. Translating gives CSVEDQNEKLFF.

The chain employs TRBV19 and TRBJ1-1, with a tentative D call TRBD1 (6 bases). V lost 6 bases, J lost 0 bases, and 14 bases lay in between. Germline CDR1 and CDR2: LNHDA and SQIVND (reference sequence). The CDR3 is made up of 15 amino acids. CDR3 coding DNA: TGTGCCAGTAGGGTCAGGGGCGACATGAACACTGAAGCTTTCTTT. As protein: CASRVRGDMNTEAFF.